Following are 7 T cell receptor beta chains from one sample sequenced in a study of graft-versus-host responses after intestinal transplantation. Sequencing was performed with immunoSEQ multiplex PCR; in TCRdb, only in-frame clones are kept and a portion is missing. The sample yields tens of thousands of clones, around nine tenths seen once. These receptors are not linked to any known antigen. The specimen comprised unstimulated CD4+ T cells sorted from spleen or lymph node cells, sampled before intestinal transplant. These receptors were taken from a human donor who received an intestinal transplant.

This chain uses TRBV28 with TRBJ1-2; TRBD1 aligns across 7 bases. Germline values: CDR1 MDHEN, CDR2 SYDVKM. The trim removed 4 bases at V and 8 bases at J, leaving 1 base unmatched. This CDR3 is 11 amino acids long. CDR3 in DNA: TGTGCCAGCAGTTACAGGGGAGGCTACACCTTC. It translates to CASSYRGGYTF.

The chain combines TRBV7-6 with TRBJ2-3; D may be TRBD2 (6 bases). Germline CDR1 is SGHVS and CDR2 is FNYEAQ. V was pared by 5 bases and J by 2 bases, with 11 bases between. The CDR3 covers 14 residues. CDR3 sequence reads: CASSAAGYTDTQYF. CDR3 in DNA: TGTGCCAGCAGCGCTGCGGGGTACACAGATACGCAGTATTTT. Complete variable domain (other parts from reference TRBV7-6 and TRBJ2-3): GAGVSQSPRYKVTKRGQDVALRCDPISGHVSLYWYRQALGQGPEFLTYFNYEAQQDKSGLPNDRFSAERPEGSISTLTIQRTEQRDSAMYRCASSAAGYTDTQYFGPGTRLTVL.

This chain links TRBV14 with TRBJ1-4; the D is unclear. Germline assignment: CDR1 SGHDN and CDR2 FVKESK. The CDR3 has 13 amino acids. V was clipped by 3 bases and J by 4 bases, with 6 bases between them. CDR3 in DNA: TGTGCCAGCAGCCAGGGGAATAATGAAAAACTGTTTTTT. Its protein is CASSQGNNEKLFF.

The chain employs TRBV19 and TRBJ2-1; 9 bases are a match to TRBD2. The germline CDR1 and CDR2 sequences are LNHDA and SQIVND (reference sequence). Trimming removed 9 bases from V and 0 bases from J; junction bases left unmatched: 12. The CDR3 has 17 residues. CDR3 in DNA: TGTGCCAGCATTAGCGGGAGCCCCGGATCCTCCTACAATGAGCAGTTCTTC. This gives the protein CASISGSPGSSYNEQFF.

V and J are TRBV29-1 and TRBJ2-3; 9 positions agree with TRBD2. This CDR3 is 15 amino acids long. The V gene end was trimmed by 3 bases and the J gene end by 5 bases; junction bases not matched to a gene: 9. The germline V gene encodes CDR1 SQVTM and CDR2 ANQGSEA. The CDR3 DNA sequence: TGCAGCGTTGATCGCCTAGCGGGGTTTAAAGATACGCAGTATTTT. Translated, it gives CSVDRLAGFKDTQYF.

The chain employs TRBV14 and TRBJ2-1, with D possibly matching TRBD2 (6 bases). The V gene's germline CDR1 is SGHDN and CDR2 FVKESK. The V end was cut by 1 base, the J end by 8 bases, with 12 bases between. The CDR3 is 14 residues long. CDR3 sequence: CASSQGLAIDEQFF. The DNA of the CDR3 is TGTGCCAGCAGCCAAGGTCTAGCGATAGATGAGCAGTTCTTC.

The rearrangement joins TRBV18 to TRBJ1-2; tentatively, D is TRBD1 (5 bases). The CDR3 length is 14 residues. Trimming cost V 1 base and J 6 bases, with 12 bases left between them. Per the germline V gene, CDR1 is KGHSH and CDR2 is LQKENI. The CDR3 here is CASSPQRGGDGYTF. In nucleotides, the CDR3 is TGTGCCAGCTCACCACAGAGGGGAGGAGATGGCTACACCTTC.